This TCR beta chain originates from a study of Graves' ophthalmopathy and Graves' hyperthyroidism (dated by TCRdb to 2017 to 2018). Background for the entire study: Peripheral blood was collected before any treatment was given, at the time of initial diagnosis. T-cell repertoires of thyroid tissue and blood were compared in 5 or 6 hyperthyroidism patients. For independent validation, a separate cohort was made up of roughly 19 hyperthyroidism patients plus 17 patients who later progressed from hyperthyroidism to ophthalmopathy. The study used signatures of the TCR beta repertoire to tell Graves' ophthalmopathy apart from Graves' hyperthyroidism and to predict which patients would progress to ophthalmopathy. Following sample collection, hyperthyroidism patients were given methimazole at a starting dose of 30 mg daily, and ophthalmopathy patients were given high-dose intravenous methylprednisolone. To explore V-J signatures that distinguish ophthalmopathy from hyperthyroidism, a discovery set of about 99 patients was enrolled, made up of 40 to 45 with ophthalmopathy and around 60 with stable hyperthyroidism. In total, some 140 blood samples were TCR-sequenced: approximately 40 ophthalmopathy, 75 hyperthyroidism and roughly 17 hyperthyroidism-to-ophthalmopathy patients.

Cut back by 1 base and 11 bases, the V and J ends lie 11 bases apart. There are 13 amino acids in the CDR3, from cysteine to phenylalanine inclusive. The DNA shown is the 39-base CDR3, in frame from base 1. Reading the germline V gene gives CDR1 MGHRA and CDR2 YSYEKL. Ophthalmopathy patients were characterized by moderately to severely active disease, a Clinical Activity Score of at least 3, a NOSPECS grade of at least 4, and a disease duration under 3 months. Anyone with other autoimmune diseases, uncontrolled infections, pregnancy or lactation was excluded from the study. Diagnosis was based on clinical symptoms, serum thyroxine, TRAb, thyroid ultrasound and orbital computed tomography. Ficoll-Paque density gradient centrifugation was used to isolate PBMCs from around 10 ml of fresh peripheral blood. Total RNA was extracted using Trizol reagent, and RNA quality was checked on an Agilent 2100 Bioanalyzer.

Ten or more counts support this clonotype. The antigen it binds to is not known. No much larger clonotype is one base removed from it; base qualities were not supplied. For repertoire sequencing, TCR beta CDR3 regions were amplified from RNA transcripts. The first round was an RT-PCR using HTBI primers with the Qiagen OneStep RT-PCR kit, and this first round was followed by a second-round multiplex PCR, then size selection and purification. Libraries were sequenced paired-end with 100 bp reads on an Illumina HiSeq2000. The study's own analysis went as follows. SOAPnuke was used to process the reads, removing any read that contained adapters or uncalled bases, had a mean Phred below 15, or lacked an exact match to the constant primer or identifier. COPE v1.2.5 was used to merge high-quality paired reads. Clonotypes were defined as unique nucleotide sequences and were aligned to IMGT TRB V, D and J references using MiTCR v1.1. The analysis was limited to V-J combinations with a frequency above 0.0001, which together covered over 99% of the repertoires. For each V-J combination, a TCR clonal expansion and chaos score was defined as the ratio of F50 clonal expansion to chaos observed in the TCRdist matrix. Welch's t-statistics and random forest were used to narrow the features down to approximately twelve V-J combinations, which were then fed into a naive Bayes classifier. Thyroid-blood repertoire similarity was quantified with the Morisita-Horn index. The public reads were reprocessed in TCRdb via fastp at Q25 and MiXCR, keeping in-frame beta chains. Records with the same CDR3 protein are collapsed into one entry carrying the most frequent genes and DNA. The V and J calls shown here were made by TCRdb, not taken from the authors' results. This sample is represented by hundreds of thousands of distinct CDR3 sequences; over 40% of them were singletons. The ten largest clones take up more than 2.5% of the sample.

The paper's findings and limits, for the study overall: Sample size was not predetermined statistically, and investigators were not blinded to group allocation. The 13-signature model separated ophthalmopathy from stable hyperthyroidism with 85% to 90% sensitivity and almost 84% specificity in cross-validation, and 80%/75% in the test set. Most of the expanded thyroid clonotypes with a frequency above 0.001 were also detected in blood, and it was suggested that the thyroid immune response may be reflected by blood repertoires. In validation, the model predicted ophthalmopathy progression with more than 70% sensitivity and 72% to 80% specificity; some 13 predicted patients were CT-confirmed with GO in a median of about 6.2 months.

Source material: peripheral blood. The chain is made from TRBV4-1 and TRBJ1-4; the D gene lacks a confident call. The receptor was derived from an adult man with Graves' ophthalmopathy. The CDR3 loop reads CASSQVDSLKLFF. The bases are TGCGCCAGCAGCCAAGTGGATTCACTCAAACTGTTTTTT.